The TCR beta chain under discussion was sequenced for a study of glioma-infiltrating T cells. The germline gives CDR1 MDHEN, CDR2 SYDVKM. This CDR3 is 13 amino acids long. V lost 10 bases, J lost 1 base, and 13 bases lay in between. Amplification of TCR alpha and beta CDR3 regions from RNA used iRepertoire nested multiplex PCR. TCRdb reanalysed the multiplex PCR reads using MiXCR and keeps one entry per CDR3 protein. The sample lists over 120,000 distinct CDR3 sequences, about 39% seen once, with around 20% in the top ten. The study's findings and limits: Tissue and blood shared very few CDR3 sequences. Above-expected tissue-blood divergence occurred in all gliomas, most in low-grade ones.

A few counts support this clonotype. Antigen specificity is unknown. V usage is TRBV28 and J usage is TRBJ1-2, with D hard to call. The receptor was isolated from a human donor with low-grade glioma or glioblastoma, undergoing nonglioma brain surgery, or in good health (not recorded which). Sequencing was performed on glioma tissue, nonneoplastic brain tissue, or PBMCs (not recorded which). DNA of the CDR3: TGTGCCACGCTCGGCGGTAATAACTATGGCTACACCTTC. Translation: CATLGGNNYGYTF.